The 27 T cell receptor beta chains in this list originate from one sample, sequenced in a study of cytomegalovirus exposure and HLA in healthy donors. The study ran its PCR with 60 Vbeta and 13 Jbeta primers. Data came from immunoSEQ multiplex PCR; TCRdb stores just in-frame clones and leaves some out. Of about 110,000 clones listed, around 85% were seen once; the top ten hold about 3.6%. The sequenced material came from PBMCs. The receptors were sampled from a man between 60 and 75 years old in good health and CMV-seronegative.

The V gene is TRBV2, the J gene TRBJ1-1; D remains ambiguous. The germline V and J ends were trimmed by 7 bases and 5 bases, with 14 bases remaining between them. This CDR3 contains 13 residues. Germline loops: CDR1 SNHLY, CDR2 FYNNEI. The CDR3 coding sequence is TGTGCCAGCACCCGCGGAGGTGGAACTGAAGCTTTCTTT. Its protein is CASTRGGGTEAFF.

The chain is built from TRBV4-3 and TRBJ1-4, with 7 bases lining up with TRBD1. The germline V gene has CDR1 LGHNA and CDR2 YSLEER. The CDR3 is made up of 16 amino acids. Trimming removed 3 bases from V and 5 bases from J; junction bases left unmatched: 9. The CDR3 nucleotides read TGCGCCAGCAGCCACGGACAGGTCGCGCTAAATGAAAAACTGTTTTTT. This codes for CASSHGQVALNEKLFF.

V usage is TRBV11-2 and J usage is TRBJ1-1; 7 bases align to TRBD1. Trimming removed 3 bases from V and 0 bases from J; junction bases left unmatched: 4. This CDR3 is 15 amino acids long. The germline V gene has CDR1 SGHAT and CDR2 FQNNGV. Here the CDR3 DNA reads TGTGCCAGCAGCTTGGGTACAGGGGTGAACACTGAAGCTTTCTTT. Its translation: CASSLGTGVNTEAFF.

This chain uses TRBV6-5 with TRBJ1-2; perhaps TRBD1 as D (5 bases). CDR1 is MNHEY and CDR2 is SVGAGI in the germline V gene. The CDR3 covers 14 residues. V was clipped by 5 bases and J by 2 bases, with 12 bases between them. The CDR3, as DNA: TGTGCCAGCAGTCCCCTAACAGGAAACTATGGCTACACCTTC. Amino acid sequence: CASSPLTGNYGYTF.

CDR3 coding DNA: TGTGCCAGCAGCTTAGCCCCAGGGACAGGAAGCGCAAATCAGCCCCAGCATTTT. Translating it yields CASSLAPGTGSANQPQHF. The chain employs TRBV7-9 and TRBJ1-5; 8 bases agree with TRBD1. After removal of 0 bases from V and 4 bases from J, the junction contained 11 bases not matched to a gene. The CDR3 has 18 residues. Germline V gene data show CDR1 as SEHNR and CDR2 as FQNEAQ (reference sequence).

The chain links TRBV7-2 to TRBJ2-1; D is unclear. The length of the CDR3 is 16 residues. Trimming left V 1 base short and J 0 bases short, with 10 bases between. In germline, CDR1 is SGHTA, CDR2 FQGNSA. CDR3 coding DNA: TGTGCCAGCAGCTTAGTTTTTAGCTCCTCCTACAATGAGCAGTTCTTC. Translation gives CASSLVFSSSYNEQFF.

This clone has just a few counts. The V call is TRBV7-9, the J call TRBJ2-5, with 8 bases fitting TRBD1. This CDR3 spans 15 amino acids. Per germline, CDR1 SEHNR and CDR2 FQNEAQ (reference sequence). V was clipped by 1 base and J by 4 bases; unmatched bases: 5. The CDR3 loop is CASSLGTGQRETQYF. The CDR3 DNA sequence: TGTGCCAGCAGCTTAGGGACAGGGCAACGAGAGACCCAGTACTTC.

The rearrangement links TRBV7-9 to TRBJ1-5; TRBD1 aligns across 12 bases. CDR1 and CDR2 (germline): SEHNR, FQNEAQ (reference sequence). The trim removed 5 bases at V and 5 bases at J, leaving 7 bases unmatched. CDR3 length: 16 amino acids. The CDR3 spells CASSAGQGAIYQPQHF. As DNA, the CDR3 is TGTGCCAGCAGCGCGGGACAGGGGGCGATATATCAGCCCCAGCATTTT.

The chain joins TRBV7-2 to TRBJ2-2; 8 nucleotides line up with TRBD1. The CDR3 has 15 amino acids. Germline CDR1 SGHTA, CDR2 FQGNSA. J was trimmed by 2 bases and V by 6 bases; bases with no gene match: 5. The CDR3 sequence: CASRTGTGNTGELFF. The CDR3 DNA reads TGTGCCAGCAGGACCGGGACAGGAAACACCGGGGAGCTGTTTTTT.

CDR3 residues: CASRTGTRYTGELFF. The CDR3 nucleotides are TGTGCCAGCAGAACCGGGACAAGGTACACCGGGGAGCTGTTTTTT. The chain links TRBV6-5 to TRBJ2-2; a weak D match, TRBD1 (6 bases). This CDR3 has 15 residues. Germline CDR1 and CDR2: MNHEY and SVGAGI. V gave up 6 bases and J gave up 3 bases, with 14 bases separating them.

This clone came up a few times. This chain connects TRBV6-6 to TRBJ1-1, with 10 bases matching TRBD1. The CDR3 loop spans 15 amino acids. Germline assignment: CDR1 MNHNY and CDR2 SVGAGI (reference sequence). V gave up 7 bases and J gave up 3 bases; unmatched junction bases: 8. This CDR3 reads CASKKTGGADTEAFF. CDR3 DNA: TGTGCCAGCAAGAAGACAGGGGGCGCGGACACTGAAGCTTTCTTT.

The chain has TRBV7-6 and TRBJ1-1, with TRBD1 matching over 7 bases. The V and J ends lost 5 bases and 0 bases, in that order; junction bases with no gene match: 6. The CDR3 spans 15 residues. The V gene's germline CDR1 is SGHVS and CDR2 FNYEAQ. The CDR3 is CASSTRQGMNTEAFF. In nucleotides, the CDR3 is TGTGCCAGCAGCACTCGACAGGGCATGAACACTGAAGCTTTCTTT.

The V gene is TRBV5-6, the J gene TRBJ2-2; perhaps TRBD1 as D (6 bases). The germline V gene encodes CDR1 SGHDT and CDR2 YYEEEE. Trimming removed 0 bases at V and 3 bases at J, with 9 bases between. The CDR3 spans 15 residues. As DNA, the CDR3 is TGTGCCAGCAGCTTGGGGGGGCTATACACCGGGGAGCTGTTTTTT. Translation: CASSLGGLYTGELFF.

This chain links TRBV19 with TRBJ2-7; the D gene is possibly TRBD1 (6 bases). V was pared by 4 bases and J by 7 bases, with 17 bases between. The CDR3 spans 14 residues. Germline V gene data show CDR1 as LNHDA and CDR2 as SQIVND (reference sequence). The CDR3 DNA reads TGTGCCAGTAGTAGCGACAGGTCCCGAAGGGAGCAGTACTTC. It encodes CASSSDRSRREQYF.

This clone has only one observation. The rearrangement links TRBV19 to TRBJ1-1, with 10 bases matching TRBD1. Germline V gene lookup returns CDR1 LNHDA and CDR2 SQIVND (reference sequence). This CDR3 is 16 amino acids long. The J segment lost 1 base and the V segment lost 4 bases, leaving 6 bases of the junction unmatched. The CDR3 here is CASSKGQGSANTEAFF. The DNA of the CDR3 is TGTGCCAGTAGTAAGGGACAGGGGTCCGCGAACACTGAAGCTTTCTTT.

This clone was picked up a small number of times. This sequence joins TRBV6-5 and TRBJ1-1; no reliable D call. V was pared by 8 bases and J by 4 bases, with 17 bases between. This CDR3 is 14 amino acids long. From germline, CDR1 is MNHEY and CDR2 SVGAGI. The CDR3: CASGGFGGSTEAFF. CDR3 nucleotides: TGTGCCAGCGGCGGCTTCGGAGGTAGCACTGAAGCTTTCTTT.

J is TRBJ2-2 and V is TRBV5-1; D may be TRBD1 (5 bases). Germline lookup yields CDR1 SGHRS and CDR2 YFSETQ. The CDR3 extends over 15 amino acids. Trimming removed 4 bases from V and 1 base from J, with 11 bases in between. CDR3 sequence reads: CASSLGAWNTGELFF. Written as DNA, the CDR3 is TGCGCCAGCAGCCTAGGGGCCTGGAACACCGGGGAGCTGTTTTTT. The full variable domain, with the rest looked up from reference TRBV5-1 and TRBJ2-2, is KAGVTQTPRYLIKTRGQQVTLSCSPISGHRSVSWYQQTPGQGLQFLFEYFSETQRNKGNFPGRFSGRQFSNSRSEMNVSTLELGDSALYLCASSLGAWNTGELFFGEGSRLTVL.

This clone was seen more than once but under ten times. The V call is TRBV7-9, the J call TRBJ1-3; D call uncertain. Per germline, CDR1 SEHNR and CDR2 FQNEAQ (reference sequence). This CDR3 comprises 14 residues. The V and J ends lost 5 bases and 2 bases respectively, with 10 bases between them. In nucleotides, the CDR3 is TGTGCCAGCAGCCTCCCGTCCCCTGGAAACACCATATATTTT. This gives the protein CASSLPSPGNTIYF.

This chain joins TRBV4-2 and TRBJ2-1; D may be TRBD1 (6 bases). The CDR3 has 17 amino acids. V lost 3 bases and J lost 0, with 15 bases in between. Germline V CDR1 and CDR2: LGHNA, YNFKEQ. CDR3 residues: CASSQPLTGFSYNEQFF. The CDR3 coding sequence is TGTGCCAGCAGCCAGCCACTTACAGGGTTCTCCTACAATGAGCAGTTCTTC.

This clone came up a few times. This chain links TRBV18 with TRBJ2-2; D ambiguous. This CDR3 is 13 amino acids long. The germline V gene has CDR1 KGHSH and CDR2 LQKENI. Trimming removed 3 bases from V and 3 bases from J, with 5 bases in between. This chain's CDR3 is CASSPAYTGELFF. CDR3 nucleotides: TGTGCCAGCTCACCGGCCTACACCGGGGAGCTGTTTTTT.

The chain links TRBV7-9 to TRBJ1-5; 8 positions agree with TRBD1. The CDR3 is 16 amino acids. The germline gives CDR1 SEHNR, CDR2 FQNEAQ (reference sequence). Losses at the gene ends were 0 bases for V and 2 bases for J; bases not matched to a gene: 3. The DNA for the CDR3 is TGTGCCAGCAGCTTAGCGACAGGGGTACGCAATCAGCCCCAGCATTTT. This encodes CASSLATGVRNQPQHF. The entire variable domain, with the rest obtained from reference TRBV7-9 and TRBJ1-5, is as follows: DTGVSQNPRHKITKRGQNVTFRCDPISEHNRLYWYRQTLGQGPEFLTYFQNEAQLEKSRLLSDRFSAERPKGSFSTLEIQRTEQGDSAMYLCASSLATGVRNQPQHFGDGTRLSIL.

The J gene is TRBJ2-1, the V gene TRBV7-2, with 13 positions matching TRBD2. The CDR3 totals 19 residues. The trim removed 0 bases at V and 8 bases at J, leaving 13 bases unmatched. Germline V gene data show CDR1 as SGHTA and CDR2 as FQGNSA. The CDR3 DNA reads TGTGCCAGCAGCTTAGCGGACCCTCCCCGGACTAGCGGGGGTGATGAGCAGTTCTTC. Protein: CASSLADPPRTSGGDEQFF.

The rearrangement joins TRBV6-5 to TRBJ2-7, with 8 bases identical to TRBD2. J lost 7 bases, V lost 6 bases, and 8 bases had no gene match. The CDR3 loop spans 13 amino acids. From germline, CDR1 is MNHEY and CDR2 SVGAGI. The CDR3 DNA reads TGTGCCAGCAGCCCGCGGGGGGTGGGGGAGCAGTACGTC. It yields the protein CASSPRGVGEQYV.

The V gene is TRBV7-7, the J gene TRBJ2-2, with D possibly matching TRBD1 (6 bases). The germline CDR1 and CDR2 sequences are SSHAT and FNYEAQ (reference sequence). V gave up 4 bases and J gave up 7 bases, with 7 bases separating them. The CDR3 length is 12 residues. The DNA for the CDR3 is TGTGCCAGCAGCTCAGGGGTCGGGGAGCTGTTTTTT. Protein: CASSSGVGELFF.

The chain joins TRBV2 to TRBJ2-5; the match to TRBD2 covers 13 bases. Unmatched junction bases numbered 1, after V lost 7 bases and J lost 5 bases. From germline, CDR1 is SNHLY and CDR2 FYNNEI. This CDR3 contains 13 residues. The DNA for the CDR3 is TGTGCCAGCACGGGACTAGCGGGGGAGACCCAGTACTTC. Residues: CASTGLAGETQYF.

V is TRBV2 and J is TRBJ2-2; TRBD1 matches 11 bases. Per the germline V gene, CDR1 is SNHLY and CDR2 is FYNNEI. The J segment lost 5 bases and the V segment lost 7 bases, leaving 6 bases of the junction unmatched. The length of the CDR3 is 15 residues. The CDR3 is CASKGQGARTGELFF. The CDR3 DNA reads as TGTGCCAGCAAAGGACAGGGGGCACGGACCGGGGAGCTGTTTTTT.

The chain uses TRBV2 and TRBJ1-1, with D uncertain. V lost 2 bases and J 0 bases, leaving 4 bases between the germline ends. Germline CDR1 reads SNHLY; CDR2 reads FYNNEI. The CDR3 has 13 residues. The CDR3 here is CASSERLNTEAFF. The CDR3 bases are TGTGCCAGCAGTGAACGTTTGAACACTGAAGCTTTCTTT.